These 14 T cell receptor beta chains share one sample of origin, sequenced in a study of T-cell reconstitution after alpha-beta-depleted transplantation in children. For TCRbeta, the library was prepared with unique molecular identifiers. TCRdb redid the calling of the PCR reads with MiXCR, one entry per CDR3 protein. Among more than 400,000 distinct CDR3 sequences, about 10% were seen once, and the ten largest hold about 15%. Sequencing was performed on PBMCs, mostly from graft donor cells, taken 180 days after TCRalphabeta/CD19-depleted stem cell transplant. The receptors derive from a female patient between 2 and 10 years old who had a stem cell transplant for aplastic anemia, so the T cells may come from the graft donor.

The gene calls are TRBV7-2 and TRBJ1-5; D possibly corresponds to TRBD1 (5 bases). CDR1 is SGHTA, CDR2 FQGNSA, per germline. CDR3 length: 12 amino acids. The V and J ends lost 5 bases and 9 bases respectively, with 11 bases between them. The CDR3 here is CASSRDGGPQHF. CDR3 nucleotides: TGTGCCAGCAGCAGAGATGGGGGGCCCCAGCATTTT.

The CDR3 DNA sequence: TGTGCCAGCAGCTTAGCCTACCGAGCAGCTAATGAAAAACTGTTTTTT. This translates into CASSLAYRAANEKLFF. The genes are TRBV7-2 and TRBJ1-4; D gene ambiguous. From germline, CDR1 is SGHTA and CDR2 FQGNSA. The CDR3 runs 16 residues. V was clipped by 0 bases and J by 3 bases, with 11 bases between them.

This clonotype was detected ten times or more. Here the CDR3 reads CASGGIGVETQYF. The CDR3 nucleotides are TGTGCCAGCGGGGGTATTGGGGTGGAGACCCAGTACTTC. This sequence joins TRBV28 and TRBJ2-5; either TRBD1 or TRBD2 may fit D (5 bases each). The CDR3 is 13 residues long. Trimming stripped 8 bases from V and 5 bases from J, with 15 bases between. Germline lookup yields CDR1 MDHEN and CDR2 SYDVKM.

The chain couples TRBV28 to TRBJ1-1, with 7 bases that match TRBD1. CDR1 MDHEN and CDR2 SYDVKM come from the germline V gene. Trimming removed 5 bases from V and 4 bases from J; junction bases left unmatched: 4. The CDR3 contains 13 residues. CDR3 sequence: CASSRQGPTEAFF. The CDR3 DNA reads TGTGCCAGCAGTCGACAGGGTCCCACTGAAGCTTTCTTT.

This clonotype was seen more than once but under ten times. The chain is built from TRBV2 and TRBJ1-3, with TRBD1 matching over 8 bases. The CDR3 covers 17 residues. Germline assignment: CDR1 SNHLY and CDR2 FYNNEI. Unmatched junction bases numbered 10, after V lost 6 bases and J lost 0 bases. This CDR3 is CASRRDRLLHSGNTIYF. DNA of the CDR3: TGTGCCAGCAGACGGGACAGGCTATTACACTCTGGAAACACCATATATTTT.

V is TRBV3-1 and J is TRBJ2-5, with D unclear. V lost 2 bases and J lost 4, with 8 bases in between. This CDR3 is 13 amino acids long. Germline CDR1 LGHDT, CDR2 YNNKEL (reference sequence). CDR3 DNA sequence: TGTGCCAGCAGCCAAAACAGCGTAGAGACCCAGTACTTC. Its translation is CASSQNSVETQYF.

This clonotype was picked up a small number of times. The gene calls are TRBV7-9 and TRBJ2-7, with TRBD2 identical over 7 bases. This CDR3 is built from 14 residues. J gave up 5 bases and V 3 bases, and 7 bases lay outside the gene matches. CDR1 is SEHNR and CDR2 is FQNEAQ in the germline V gene (reference sequence). CDR3 sequence: CASSFSGGGHEQYF. In DNA form, the CDR3 reads TGTGCCAGCAGCTTCTCGGGGGGAGGGCACGAGCAGTACTTC. Supplemented by reference TRBV7-9 and TRBJ2-7, the full variable domain reads DTGVSQNPRHKITKRGQNVTFRCDPISEHNRLYWYRQTLGQGPEFLTYFQNEAQLEKSRLLSDRFSAERPKGSFSTLEIQRTEQGDSAMYLCASSFSGGGHEQYFGPGTRLTVT.

In this sample, this clonotype turned up a few times. The chain couples TRBV15 to TRBJ2-2; D is uncertain. The CDR3 totals 13 residues. The V gene's germline CDR1 is LNHNV and CDR2 YYDKDF (reference sequence). Trimming left V 0 bases short and J 5 bases short, with 4 bases between. The DNA for the CDR3 is TGTGCCACCAGCAGAGATCGGACCGGGGAGCTGTTTTTT. Translation: CATSRDRTGELFF.

This clonotype has a count of ten or more. The chain combines TRBV7-2 with TRBJ2-1; 7 nucleotides line up with TRBD2. Trimming took 3 bases from V and 5 from J; bases not matched to a gene: 7. The CDR3 contains 15 residues. Germline V CDR1 and CDR2: SGHTA, FQGNSA. In nucleotides, the CDR3 is TGTGCCAGCAGCTTTGTGGGAGGGTTACACAATGAGCAGTTCTTC. It translates to CASSFVGGLHNEQFF.

The rearrangement joins TRBV11-2 to TRBJ1-2; unclear D gene. CDR3 length: 13 residues. CDR1 and CDR2 from the germline V gene are SGHAT and FQNNGV. V gave up 3 bases and J gave up 0 bases, with 5 bases separating them. The CDR3 DNA follows: TGTGCCAGCAGCTTCTACCCTAACTATGGCTACACCTTC. It specifies CASSFYPNYGYTF.

In this sample, this clonotype turned up a few times. The chain joins TRBV28 to TRBJ2-5, with a possible D match to TRBD1 (5 bases). The CDR3 sequence is 15 residues long. V lost 0 bases, J lost 4 bases, and 12 bases lay in between. Germline CDR1 and CDR2: MDHEN and SYDVKM. The CDR3 DNA reads as TGTGCCAGCAGTTTATGGGGGCGGCGCGGAGAGACCCAGTACTTC. This encodes CASSLWGRRGETQYF.

This clonotype was seen only a few times. This rearrangement joins TRBV9 to TRBJ2-1; D possibly corresponds to TRBD2 (6 bases). Germline V gene data show CDR1 as SGDLS and CDR2 as YYNGEE. Trimming took off 0 bases at V and 10 bases at J, with 23 bases between the two ends. The CDR3 is 17 amino acids. For the CDR3, the DNA is TGTGCCAGCAGCGTAGCTAGTCGTTCAGCGGGTCAAGGGGAGCAGTTCTTC. Amino acid sequence: CASSVASRSAGQGEQFF.

This clonotype was seen at least ten times. This chain links TRBV12-3 or TRBV12-4 with TRBJ2-7; TRBD2 agrees at 11 bases. The CDR3 spans 16 residues. V shed 5 bases, J shed 5 bases, and the junction held 11 bases outside the gene matches. The CDR3, as DNA: TGTGCCAGCAGTCCCGGTGTTCGACTAGCGGGAAACGAGCAGTACTTC. This encodes CASSPGVRLAGNEQYF.

Only a few counts were recorded for this clonotype. The rearrangement joins TRBV27 to TRBJ1-1, with TRBD1 as a possible D gene (5 bases). The V gene lost 2 bases and the J gene lost 8 bases, with 12 bases spanning the gap. CDR1 and CDR2 (germline): MNHEY, SMNVEV (reference sequence). The CDR3 is made up of 13 amino acids. In nucleotides, the CDR3 is TGTGCCAGCAGTTTAGAAGGGGTAGGGGAAGCTTTCTTT. Encoded protein: CASSLEGVGEAFF.